Presented here are 14 T cell receptor beta chains from one specimen sequenced in a study of regulatory T cells in long-lasting Graves disease. Libraries of TCR beta came from iRepertoire HTBI primers plus Arm-PCR of CDR3 regions. TCRdb reprocessed the multiplex PCR reads with MiXCR, giving one entry per CDR3 protein. The table shows 450,000 to 700,000 distinct CDR3 sequences, with 13% occurring only once. Time point in this sample: newly diagnosed GD, antithyroid drugs for less than 3 months. With RNA extracted from PBMCs as input, the TCR library was made. These same records also appear under a second study, on T cells in Graves' hyperthyroidism and ophthalmopathy.

The input for sequencing was peripheral blood mononuclear cells (PBMCs), taken at new diagnosis, from a patient treated with antithyroid drugs. The origin of the receptors is a man aged 25-45 years with Graves disease.

Ten or more counts support this clonotype. The genes are TRBV30 and TRBJ1-4; no reliable D call. With 0 bases removed from V and 9 bases from J, the gap between germline ends came to 5 bases. The CDR3 runs to 11 residues. Germline loops: CDR1 GTSNPN, CDR2 SVGIG (reference sequence). CDR3 bases: TGTGCCTGGAGTGTTTCGCAAAAACTGTTTTTT. Protein: CAWSVSQKLFF.

This clonotype was detected many times. V is TRBV24-1 and J is TRBJ1-2, with TRBD1 matching 8 bases. Germline CDR1 and CDR2: KGHDR and SFDVKD. With 4 bases clipped from V and 7 bases from J, the junction kept 7 bases outside the gene matches. The CDR3 is made up of 14 amino acids. The CDR3 DNA reads as TGTGCCACCAGTGACCACGGACAGGGCGGTGGCTACACCTTC. It specifies CATSDHGQGGGYTF.

The J gene is TRBJ2-7, the V gene TRBV20-1; 10 bases line up with TRBD2. With V trimmed by 4 bases and J by 1 base, 13 bases remained unmatched. There are 17 residues in the CDR3. Germline V gene sequence: CDR1 DFQATT, CDR2 SNEGSKA (reference sequence). CDR3 amino acids: CSAMRELAGLLSYEQYF. The CDR3, as DNA: TGCAGTGCTATGAGGGAACTAGCGGGACTTCTTTCCTACGAGCAGTACTTC.

This clonotype has a count of ten or more. V gene TRBV30 combines with J gene TRBJ1-5; tentative D call: TRBD1 (5 bases). Germline V CDR1 and CDR2: GTSNPN, SVGIG (reference sequence). The CDR3 contains 15 residues. The V and J ends lost 3 bases and 1 base respectively, with 13 bases between them. The DNA for the CDR3 is TGTGCCTGGAGGGCTCCCCGGGGGAGCAATCAGCCCCAGCATTTT. It encodes CAWRAPRGSNQPQHF.

There are many counts of this clonotype. The chain recombines TRBV2 with TRBJ2-3; D not resolved. The CDR3 totals 14 residues. The germline gives CDR1 SNHLY, CDR2 FYNNEI. Trimming left V 4 bases short and J 2 bases short, with 10 bases between. The CDR3 here is CASSAVITTDTQYF. The CDR3 nucleotides are TGTGCCAGCAGTGCGGTCATTACCACAGATACGCAGTATTTT.

The table lists this clonotype with many counts. The chain couples TRBV5-4 to TRBJ2-5; no firm D call. V was clipped by 2 bases and J by 2 bases, with 10 bases between them. CDR3 length: 14 residues. Germline V CDR1 and CDR2: SGHNT, YYREEE (reference sequence). For the CDR3, the DNA is TGTGCCAGCAGCTTAGAACGGCCACAAGAGACCCAGTACTTC. Amino acids: CASSLERPQETQYF.

In this sample, this clonotype turned up a few times. This may arise from a read error, as a much more abundant clone is one base away. The chain combines TRBV6-5 with TRBJ2-6; tentative D call: TRBD1 (6 bases). V gave up 10 bases and J gave up 3 bases, with 16 bases separating them. The CDR3 sequence is 15 residues long. CDR1 and CDR2 (germline): MNHEY, SVGAGI. The CDR3 nucleotides are TGTGCCAACAGGGTACAGGGACATGGGGCCAACGTCCTGACTTTC. Translating gives CANRVQGHGANVLTF.

This clonotype was counted many times. The chain joins TRBV7-2 to TRBJ2-2, with no clear D. This CDR3 comprises 15 residues. V was pared by 3 bases and J by 6 bases, with 14 bases between. CDR1 and CDR2 from the germline V gene are SGHTA and FQGNSA. The CDR3 nucleotides are TGTGCCAGCAGCTTCGGACCTGGAGACGCCGGGGAGCTGTTTTTT. Residues: CASSFGPGDAGELFF.

The V gene is TRBV19, the J gene TRBJ1-1; no definite D call. Germline V CDR1 and CDR2: LNHDA, SQIVND (reference sequence). This CDR3 has 14 amino acids. V was cut by 7 bases and J by 5 bases, with 17 bases left in between. The CDR3 protein is CASTIQVLGTEAFF. In nucleotides, the CDR3 is TGTGCCAGTACCATCCAAGTTTTGGGGACTGAAGCTTTCTTT.

This clonotype was counted ten times or more. This chain joins TRBV20-1 and TRBJ1-1; 9 positions match TRBD1. Trimming removed 5 bases from V and 5 bases from J; junction bases left unmatched: 9. This CDR3 region has 14 residues. Germline-derived CDR1 and CDR2 are DFQATT and SNEGSKA (reference sequence). As DNA, the CDR3 is TGCAGTGCTCGACCTGGGACAGGGCGAACTGAAGCTTTCTTT. It is translated as CSARPGTGRTEAFF.

This clonotype came up many times. The chain recombines TRBV20-1 with TRBJ2-6, with TRBD2 identical over 8 bases. CDR1 DFQATT and CDR2 SNEGSKA come from the germline V gene (reference sequence). There are 18 residues in the CDR3. Trimming cost V 6 bases and J 5 bases; bases outside gene matches: 18. CDR3 loop: CSAISGGKGSRRANVLTF. CDR3 DNA sequence: TGCAGTGCCATCTCGGGGGGGAAGGGATCTCGGAGGGCCAACGTCCTGACTTTC.

This clonotype was seen at least ten times. J is TRBJ2-5 and V is TRBV9, with 9 nucleotides matching TRBD1. This CDR3 spans 15 amino acids. Losses at the gene ends were 4 bases for V and 5 bases for J; bases not matched to a gene: 9. Germline V gene lookup returns CDR1 SGDLS and CDR2 YYNGEE. CDR3 DNA sequence: TGTGCCAGCAGCAGCGGGACAGGGAGCACGGAGACCCAGTACTTC. Translation gives CASSSGTGSTETQYF.

This chain uses TRBV9 with TRBJ1-2; D is unclear. CDR1 and CDR2 from the germline V gene are SGDLS and YYNGEE. Trimming removed 3 bases from V and 4 bases from J, with 16 bases in between. The CDR3 is 15 amino acids. CDR3 in DNA: TGTGCCAGCAGCGGGGTGAGTGCTCGCGGCTATGGCTACACCTTC. The encoded protein is CASSGVSARGYGYTF.

This chain uses TRBV20-1 with TRBJ2-1; TRBD2 aligns across 9 bases. Germline lookup yields CDR1 DFQATT and CDR2 SNEGSKA (reference sequence). CDR3 size: 14 residues. J was trimmed by 9 bases and V by 2 bases; bases with no gene match: 8. The DNA for the CDR3 is TGCAGTGCTAGACTAGCGGGAAAGTTGGGTGAGCAGTTCTTC. This translates into CSARLAGKLGEQFF.